This entry lists 19 T cell receptor beta chains sequenced from one sample in a study of T cell responses to AZD1222 COVID-19 vaccine. Data came from immunoSEQ multiplex PCR; TCRdb stores just in-frame clones and leaves some out. The sample carries over 45,000 clones, around 85% recorded once. The material was peripheral blood, obtained on day 0 of AZD1222 vaccination. The receptors stem from an adult in good health.

This clone was observed a single time. The CDR3 is CASSVVPVQGNRHSGNTIYF. In DNA form, the CDR3 reads TGTGCCAGCAGCGTAGTCCCAGTACAGGGGAACAGGCACTCTGGAAACACCATATATTTT. The chain links TRBV9 to TRBJ1-3, with 7 bases fitting TRBD1. J was trimmed by 0 bases and V by 0 bases; bases with no gene match: 15. This CDR3 is built from 20 residues. From germline, CDR1 is SGDLS and CDR2 YYNGEE.

This clone showed up just once. This chain uses TRBV6-5 with TRBJ2-1; 7 bases line up with TRBD1. V trimming: 0 bases; J trimming: 7 bases; junction bases outside the gene matches: 9. Germline CDR1 reads MNHEY; CDR2 reads SVGAGI. This CDR3 is built from 16 residues. The CDR3 DNA follows: TGTGCCAGCAGTTACTCGATGGCAGGGGGTGTGAATGAGCAGTTCTTC. Its translation is CASSYSMAGGVNEQFF.

Only one count was recorded for this clone. The rearrangement joins TRBV5-1 to TRBJ2-1; TRBD2 is a possible D gene (6 bases). Germline V lookup: CDR1 SGHRS, CDR2 YFSETQ. CDR3 length equals 14 residues. V was pared by 0 bases and J by 6 bases, with 10 bases between. The CDR3 spells CASSLGSGGNEQFF. For the CDR3, the DNA is TGCGCCAGCAGCTTGGGGTCCGGGGGCAATGAGCAGTTCTTC. Looking up the rest from reference TRBV5-1 and TRBJ2-1 gives the full variable domain: KAGVTQTPRYLIKTRGQQVTLSCSPISGHRSVSWYQQTPGQGLQFLFEYFSETQRNKGNFPGRFSGRQFSNSRSEMNVSTLELGDSALYLCASSLGSGGNEQFFGPGTRLTVL.

The chain employs TRBV15 and TRBJ2-5; D is tentatively TRBD1 or TRBD2 (6 bases each). Germline lookup yields CDR1 LNHNV and CDR2 YYDKDF (reference sequence). The CDR3 is 14 amino acids. The V end was cut by 4 bases, the J end by 5 bases, with 14 bases between. CDR3 DNA sequence: TGTGCCACCAGCATCCGGGGGCAATTGGAGACCCAGTACTTC. It is translated as CATSIRGQLETQYF.

Regarding this clone: The same CDR3 is also encoded by other DNA sequences in this sample. The rearrangement joins TRBV5-6 to TRBJ1-4; D is ambiguous. Trimming stripped 0 bases from V and 2 bases from J, with 5 bases between. Germline CDR1 reads SGHDT; CDR2 reads YYEEEE. There are 14 residues in the CDR3. CDR3 loop: CASSLVATNEKLFF. CDR3 DNA: TGTGCCAGCAGCTTGGTGGCGACTAATGAAAAACTGTTTTTT. Full variable domain (remainder filled in from reference TRBV5-6 and TRBJ1-4): DAGVTQSPTHLIKTRGQQVTLRCSPKSGHDTVSWYQQALGQGPQFIFQYYEEEERQRGNFPDRFSGHQFPNYSSELNVNALLLGDSALYLCASSLVATNEKLFFGSGTQLSVL.

The chain employs TRBV7-2 and TRBJ2-3; 8 bases line up with TRBD1. CDR3 length equals 14 residues. V lost 3 bases and J lost 1; bases outside the gene matches: 0. The germline CDR1 and CDR2 sequences are SGHTA and FQGNSA. The CDR3 here is CASSLDRGTDTQYF. DNA for the CDR3: TGTGCCAGCAGCTTGGACAGGGGCACAGATACGCAGTATTTT.

This rearrangement joins TRBV28 to TRBJ1-1, with no clear D. This CDR3 region has 15 residues. V was shortened by 2 bases and J by 1 base, with 11 bases between the two germline ends. Germline V lookup: CDR1 MDHEN, CDR2 SYDVKM. The CDR3 spells CASSLGGRSNTEAFF. The CDR3 nucleotides read TGTGCCAGCAGTTTAGGAGGACGGTCGAACACTGAAGCTTTCTTT.

The chain employs TRBV7-3 and TRBJ1-1; 9 nucleotides line up with TRBD1. This CDR3 has 14 amino acids. J was trimmed by 4 bases and V by 5 bases; bases with no gene match: 5. Germline CDR1 SGHTA, CDR2 FQGTGA. CDR3 sequence (DNA): TGTGCCAGCAGCGGACAGGGGCCTGGCACTGAAGCTTTCTTT. It codes for CASSGQGPGTEAFF.

The chain couples TRBV7-2 to TRBJ2-1; 11 positions match TRBD2. The germline CDR1 and CDR2 sequences are SGHTA and FQGNSA. V lost 5 bases, J lost 6 bases, and 9 bases stayed unmatched. The CDR3 is 16 amino acids. CDR3 sequence reads: CASSPSLAGGFNEQFF. DNA of the CDR3: TGTGCCAGCAGCCCCTCCCTAGCGGGGGGTTTCAATGAGCAGTTCTTC.

The chain joins TRBV30 to TRBJ1-1; D might be TRBD1 (6 bases). The CDR3 contains 12 residues. V was cut by 3 bases and J by 4 bases, with 9 bases left in between. CDR1 and CDR2 from the germline V gene are GTSNPN and SVGIG (reference sequence). CDR3: CAWRGASTEAFF. The CDR3 DNA is TGTGCCTGGAGGGGGGCAAGCACTGAAGCTTTCTTT.

This chain joins TRBV4-1 and TRBJ2-1; no clear D. The CDR3 is 12 amino acids. The V gene's germline CDR1 is MGHRA and CDR2 YSYEKL. V was clipped by 1 base and J by 9 bases, with 7 bases between them. Here the CDR3 reads CASSQGLGEQFF. CDR3 in DNA: TGCGCCAGCAGCCAAGGCCTCGGTGAGCAGTTCTTC.

The V and J genes are TRBV28 and TRBJ1-5; tentatively, D is TRBD1 (6 bases). Deletions cut 4 bases from V and 0 bases from J, with 19 bases between. Germline CDR1 is MDHEN and CDR2 is SYDVKM. The CDR3 totals 18 residues. CDR3 DNA sequence: TGTGCCAGCAGTTCCTACAGGGTTGGGGTCGTTAGCAATCAGCCCCAGCATTTT. Its translation is CASSSYRVGVVSNQPQHF.

The chain has TRBV7-2 and TRBJ2-7, with 7 bases lining up with TRBD1. The J segment lost 2 bases and the V segment lost 1 base, leaving 5 bases of the junction unmatched. CDR3 length equals 15 residues. Per the germline V gene, CDR1 is SGHTA and CDR2 is FQGNSA. CDR3: CASSLDWGQTYEQYF. The DNA of the CDR3 is TGTGCCAGCAGCTTAGATTGGGGACAGACCTACGAGCAGTACTTC.

This rearrangement joins TRBV27 to TRBJ1-4, with D perhaps matching TRBD1 (6 bases). V lost 6 bases and J lost 4, with 15 bases in between. Germline CDR1 reads MNHEY; CDR2 reads SMNVEV (reference sequence). The length of the CDR3 is 15 residues. CDR3 in amino acids: CASRIGQTFNEKLFF. In nucleotides, the CDR3 is TGTGCCAGCAGAATCGGACAGACTTTTAATGAAAAACTGTTTTTT.

This clone was observed a handful of times. The V gene is TRBV5-6, the J gene TRBJ1-2; 10 nucleotides agree with TRBD1. Per the germline V gene, CDR1 is SGHDT and CDR2 is YYEEEE. This CDR3 contains 15 residues. V trimming: 4 bases; J trimming: 3 bases; junction bases outside the gene matches: 6. The CDR3 reads CASSKGTGVDYGYTF. DNA for the CDR3: TGTGCCAGCAGCAAAGGGACAGGGGTTGACTATGGCTACACCTTC. Combining the CDR3 with reference TRBV5-6 and TRBJ1-2 gives the whole variable domain DAGVTQSPTHLIKTRGQQVTLRCSPKSGHDTVSWYQQALGQGPQFIFQYYEEEERQRGNFPDRFSGHQFPNYSSELNVNALLLGDSALYLCASSKGTGVDYGYTFGSGTRLTVV.

The chain joins TRBV28 to TRBJ1-2; TRBD1 agrees at 12 bases. Germline V gene sequence: CDR1 MDHEN, CDR2 SYDVKM. V was clipped by 5 bases and J by 8 bases; unmatched bases: 6. This CDR3 spans 14 amino acids. The CDR3: CASSAGQGALGYTF. The CDR3, as DNA: TGTGCCAGCAGTGCGGGACAGGGGGCGCTGGGCTACACCTTC.

This clone is medium-sized by share. This chain joins TRBV6-4 and TRBJ2-2; TRBD1 agrees at 8 bases. The CDR3 totals 16 residues. Unmatched junction bases numbered 4, after V lost 0 bases and J lost 4 bases. CDR1 and CDR2 (germline): MRHNA, SNTAGT. CDR3 DNA sequence: TGTGCCAGCAGTGACTCCGCAGGGGGCACCACCGGGGAGCTGTTTTTT. The encoded protein is CASSDSAGGTTGELFF.

This clone is judged medium-sized. The chain carries TRBV6-5 and TRBJ2-1; D is perhaps TRBD2 (5 bases). Germline CDR1 reads MNHEY; CDR2 reads SVGAGI. The CDR3 extends over 10 amino acids. The V end was cut by 7 bases, the J end by 8 bases, with 6 bases between. The CDR3 sequence is CASIAYEQFF. For the CDR3, the DNA is TGTGCCAGCATAGCGTATGAGCAGTTCTTC.

The chain uses TRBV11-2 and TRBJ1-2; D remains unclear. CDR1 is SGHAT, CDR2 FQNNGV, per germline. There are 14 residues in the CDR3. Trimming shortened V by 0 bases and J by 2 bases, and 7 bases separated the two germline ends. Here the CDR3 reads CASSLDTTNYGYTF. In DNA form, the CDR3 reads TGTGCCAGCAGCTTAGACACGACCAACTATGGCTACACCTTC.